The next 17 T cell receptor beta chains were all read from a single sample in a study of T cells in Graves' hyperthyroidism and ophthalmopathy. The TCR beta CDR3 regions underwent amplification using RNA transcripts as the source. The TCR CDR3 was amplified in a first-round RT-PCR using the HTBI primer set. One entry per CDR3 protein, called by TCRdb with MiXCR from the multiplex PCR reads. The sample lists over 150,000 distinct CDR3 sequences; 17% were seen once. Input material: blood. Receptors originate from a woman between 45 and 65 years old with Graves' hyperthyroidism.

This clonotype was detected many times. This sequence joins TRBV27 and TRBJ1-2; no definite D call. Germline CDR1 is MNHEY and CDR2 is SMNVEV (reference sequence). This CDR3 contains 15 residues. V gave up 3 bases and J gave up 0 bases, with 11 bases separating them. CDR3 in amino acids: CASSLYGVANYGYTF. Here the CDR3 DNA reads TGTGCCAGCAGTTTGTATGGGGTAGCTAACTATGGCTACACCTTC.

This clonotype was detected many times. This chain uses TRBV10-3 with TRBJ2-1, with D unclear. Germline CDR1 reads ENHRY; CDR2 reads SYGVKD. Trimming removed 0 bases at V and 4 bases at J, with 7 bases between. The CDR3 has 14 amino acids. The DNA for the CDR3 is TGTGCCATCAGTGAGTCAAATTTGTACAATGAGCAGTTCTTC. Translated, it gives CAISESNLYNEQFF.

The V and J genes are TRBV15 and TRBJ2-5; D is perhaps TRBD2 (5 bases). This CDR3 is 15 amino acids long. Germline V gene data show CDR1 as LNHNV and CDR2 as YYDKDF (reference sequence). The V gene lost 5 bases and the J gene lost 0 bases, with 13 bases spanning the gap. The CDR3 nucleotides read TGTGCCACCAGCTTGTCGGGCGGGTACCAAGAGACCCAGTACTTC. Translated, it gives CATSLSGGYQETQYF.

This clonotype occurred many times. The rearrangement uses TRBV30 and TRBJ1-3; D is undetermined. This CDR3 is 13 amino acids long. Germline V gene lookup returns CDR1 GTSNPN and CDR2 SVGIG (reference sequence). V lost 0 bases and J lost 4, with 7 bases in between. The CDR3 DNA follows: TGTGCCTGGAGTGTAGCCGTCGGAAACACCATATATTTT. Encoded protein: CAWSVAVGNTIYF.

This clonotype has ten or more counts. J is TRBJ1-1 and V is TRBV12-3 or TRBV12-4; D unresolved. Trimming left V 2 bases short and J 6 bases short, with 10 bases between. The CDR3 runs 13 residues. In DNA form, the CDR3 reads TGTGCCAGCAGTTTATCGGGGAGGCCTGAAGCTTTCTTT. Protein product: CASSLSGRPEAFF.

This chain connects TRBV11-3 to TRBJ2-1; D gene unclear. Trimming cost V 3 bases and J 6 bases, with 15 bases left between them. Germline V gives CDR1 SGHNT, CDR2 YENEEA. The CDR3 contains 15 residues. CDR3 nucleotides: TGTGCCAGCAGCTTGAGACAAGGAATCCGCAATGAGCAGTTCTTC. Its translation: CASSLRQGIRNEQFF.

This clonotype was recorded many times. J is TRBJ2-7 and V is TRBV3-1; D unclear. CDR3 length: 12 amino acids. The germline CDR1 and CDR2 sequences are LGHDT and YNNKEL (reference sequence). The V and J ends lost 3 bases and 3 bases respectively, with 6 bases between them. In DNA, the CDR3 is TGTGCCAGCAGCCAGCAAAACTACGAGCAGTACTTC. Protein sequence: CASSQQNYEQYF.

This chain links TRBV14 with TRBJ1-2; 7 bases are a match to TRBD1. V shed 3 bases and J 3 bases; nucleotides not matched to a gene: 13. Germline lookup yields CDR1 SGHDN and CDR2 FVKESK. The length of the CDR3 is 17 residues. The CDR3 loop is CASSHPRDSSTYYGYTF. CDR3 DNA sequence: TGTGCCAGCAGCCACCCACGGGACAGCTCAACATACTATGGCTACACCTTC.

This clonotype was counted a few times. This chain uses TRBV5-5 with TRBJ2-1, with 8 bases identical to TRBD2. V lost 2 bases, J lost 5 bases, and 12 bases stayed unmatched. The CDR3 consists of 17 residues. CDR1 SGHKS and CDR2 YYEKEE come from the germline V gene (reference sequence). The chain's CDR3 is CASSFVLGLATHNEQFF. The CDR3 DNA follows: TGTGCCAGCAGCTTTGTTTTAGGACTAGCTACACACAATGAGCAGTTCTTC.

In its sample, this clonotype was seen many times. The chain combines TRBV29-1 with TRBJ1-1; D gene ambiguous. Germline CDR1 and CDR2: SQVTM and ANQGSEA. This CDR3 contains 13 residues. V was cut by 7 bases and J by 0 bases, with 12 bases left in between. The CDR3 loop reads CSARPTLNTEAFF. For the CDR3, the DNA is TGCAGCGCACGACCGACCCTGAACACTGAAGCTTTCTTT.

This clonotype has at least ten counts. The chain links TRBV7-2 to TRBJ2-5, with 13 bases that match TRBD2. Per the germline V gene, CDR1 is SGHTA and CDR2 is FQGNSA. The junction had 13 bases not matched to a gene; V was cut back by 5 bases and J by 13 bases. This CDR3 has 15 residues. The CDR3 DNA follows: TGTGCCAGCAGCCCTAGACTAGCGGGAGGCCCTTTTGGGTACTTC. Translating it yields CASSPRLAGGPFGYF.

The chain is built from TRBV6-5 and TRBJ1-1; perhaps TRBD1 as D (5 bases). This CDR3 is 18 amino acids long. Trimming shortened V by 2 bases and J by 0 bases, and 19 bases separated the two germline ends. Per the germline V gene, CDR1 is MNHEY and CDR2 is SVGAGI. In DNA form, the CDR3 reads TGTGCCAGCAGTTACGGTCCCTGGGGGGGTGGTATGAACACTGAAGCTTTCTTT. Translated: CASSYGPWGGGMNTEAFF.

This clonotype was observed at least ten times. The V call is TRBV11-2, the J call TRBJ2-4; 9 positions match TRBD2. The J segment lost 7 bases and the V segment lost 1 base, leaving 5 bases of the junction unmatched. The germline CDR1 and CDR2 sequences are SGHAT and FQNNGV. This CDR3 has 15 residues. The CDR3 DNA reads TGTGCCAGCAGCTTAGTTGGCGGGGGGGGGAACATTCAGTACTTC. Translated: CASSLVGGGGNIQYF.

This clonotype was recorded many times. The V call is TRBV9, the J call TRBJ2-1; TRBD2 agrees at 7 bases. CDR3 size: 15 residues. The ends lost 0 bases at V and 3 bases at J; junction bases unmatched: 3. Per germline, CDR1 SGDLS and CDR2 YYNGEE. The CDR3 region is CASSVEAGVYNEQFF. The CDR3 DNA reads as TGTGCCAGCAGCGTAGAGGCGGGAGTCTACAATGAGCAGTTCTTC.

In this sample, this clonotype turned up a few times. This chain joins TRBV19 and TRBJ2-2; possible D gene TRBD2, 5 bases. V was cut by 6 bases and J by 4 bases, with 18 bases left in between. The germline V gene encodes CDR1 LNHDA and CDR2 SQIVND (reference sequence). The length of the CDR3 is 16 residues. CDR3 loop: CASRSGILSPTGELFF. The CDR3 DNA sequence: TGTGCCAGTAGGTCGGGAATTCTTAGCCCCACCGGGGAGCTGTTTTTT.

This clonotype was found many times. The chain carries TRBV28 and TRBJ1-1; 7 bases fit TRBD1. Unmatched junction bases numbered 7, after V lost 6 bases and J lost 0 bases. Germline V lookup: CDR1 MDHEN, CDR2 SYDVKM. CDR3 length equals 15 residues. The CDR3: CASREEGTVNTEAFF. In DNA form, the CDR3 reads TGTGCCAGCAGAGAGGAGGGGACAGTGAACACTGAAGCTTTCTTT.

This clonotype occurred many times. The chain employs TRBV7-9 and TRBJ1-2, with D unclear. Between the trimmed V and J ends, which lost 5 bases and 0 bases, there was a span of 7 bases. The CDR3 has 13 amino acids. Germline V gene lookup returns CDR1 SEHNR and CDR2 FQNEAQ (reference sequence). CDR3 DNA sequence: TGTGCCAGCAGCAAGGACCCTAACTATGGCTACACCTTC. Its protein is CASSKDPNYGYTF. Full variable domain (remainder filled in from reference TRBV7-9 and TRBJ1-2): DTGVSQNPRHKITKRGQNVTFRCDPISEHNRLYWYRQTLGQGPEFLTYFQNEAQLEKSRLLSDRFSAERPKGSFSTLEIQRTEQGDSAMYLCASSKDPNYGYTFGSGTRLTVV.